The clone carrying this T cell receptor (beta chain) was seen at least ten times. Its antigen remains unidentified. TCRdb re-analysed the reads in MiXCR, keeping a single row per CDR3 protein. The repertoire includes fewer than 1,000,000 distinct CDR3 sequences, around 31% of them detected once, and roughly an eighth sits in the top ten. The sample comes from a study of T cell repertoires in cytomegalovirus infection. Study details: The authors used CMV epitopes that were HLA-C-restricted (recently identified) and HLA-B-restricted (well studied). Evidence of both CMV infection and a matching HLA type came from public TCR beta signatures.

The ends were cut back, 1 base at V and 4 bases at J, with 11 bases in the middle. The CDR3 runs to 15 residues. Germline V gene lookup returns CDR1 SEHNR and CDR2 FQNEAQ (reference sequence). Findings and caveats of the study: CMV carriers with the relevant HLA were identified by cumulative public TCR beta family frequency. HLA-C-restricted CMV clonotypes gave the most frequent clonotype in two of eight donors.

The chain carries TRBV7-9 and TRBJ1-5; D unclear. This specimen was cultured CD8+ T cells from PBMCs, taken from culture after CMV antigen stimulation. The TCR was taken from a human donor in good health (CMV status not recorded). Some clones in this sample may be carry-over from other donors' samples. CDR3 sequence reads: CASSLGPAPNQPQHF. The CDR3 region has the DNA TGTGCCAGCAGCTTAGGGCCAGCCCCAAATCAGCCCCAGCATTTT. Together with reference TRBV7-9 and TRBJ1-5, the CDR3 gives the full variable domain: DTGVSQNPRHKITKRGQNVTFRCDPISEHNRLYWYRQTLGQGPEFLTYFQNEAQLEKSRLLSDRFSAERPKGSFSTLEIQRTEQGDSAMYLCASSLGPAPNQPQHFGDGTRLSIL.